The 7 T cell receptor beta chains below all came from one sample that was sequenced in a study of blood T cells in healthy people across ages. The authors ran a second PCR of roughly 6 to 12 cycles using a sample-barcoded 5' primer and a J-beta primer mix. TCRdb re-called the 5' RACE reads through MiXCR, storing one row per CDR3 protein. Of 1,500,000 or so distinct CDR3 sequences detected, 59% appear once; the ten largest clones hold over 5%. Input material: blood. The receptors stem from a man younger than 35 in good health.

This clonotype appeared a few times. J is TRBJ2-1 and V is TRBV25-1; a weak D match, TRBD1 (5 bases). There are 13 residues in the CDR3. Trimming took 3 bases from V and 6 from J, leaving 9 bases between them. Germline V CDR1 and CDR2: MGHDK, SYGVNS. The CDR3 DNA follows: TGTGCCAGCAGTGATAGGACACCCAATGAGCAGTTCTTC. As protein: CASSDRTPNEQFF.

J is TRBJ2-7 and V is TRBV10-2; D is possibly TRBD2 (6 bases). The germline gives CDR1 WSHSY, CDR2 SAAADI. V was pared by 4 bases and J by 5 bases, with 12 bases between. The CDR3 is made up of 13 amino acids. The CDR3 here is CASSGQRRDEQYF. CDR3 nucleotide sequence: TGCGCCAGCAGTGGCCAACGGAGGGACGAGCAGTACTTC.

The J gene is TRBJ2-7, the V gene TRBV6-5; TRBD1 might be the D (5 bases). TRBJ2-5 matches the DNA end more closely, so the J call is doubtful. Per the germline V gene, CDR1 is MNHEY and CDR2 is SVGAGI. CDR3 length: 14 residues. The CDR3 DNA reads TGTGCCAGCAGGAGAACAGGATTCCCTGAGACCCAGTACTTC. Encoded protein: CASRRTGFPETQYF.

This chain uses TRBV4-1 with TRBJ1-4; D is perhaps TRBD1 (5 bases). V lost 1 base to trimming and J lost 10 bases, with 16 bases between them. Germline CDR1 MGHRA, CDR2 YSYEKL. CDR3 length: 15 amino acids. The CDR3 coding sequence is TGCGCCAGCAGCCAAGTTGGCAGGGTCGTAGGAAAACTGTTTTTT. This translates into CASSQVGRVVGKLFF.

This chain joins TRBV20-1 and TRBJ2-7, with D possibly TRBD2 on 5 matching bases. Trimming shortened V by 2 bases and J by 0 bases, and 14 bases separated the two germline ends. Germline assignment: CDR1 DFQATT and CDR2 SNEGSKA (reference sequence). This CDR3 comprises 15 residues. The CDR3, as DNA: TGCAGTGCTAGATCGGGATTGAGGAGCTCCTACGAGCAGTACTTC. Protein product: CSARSGLRSSYEQYF.

The chain couples TRBV6-1 to TRBJ2-7, with 7 bases matching TRBD2. The CDR3 has 13 amino acids. With 4 bases clipped from V and 5 bases from J, the junction kept 5 bases outside the gene matches. Germline loops: CDR1 MNHNS, CDR2 SASEGT. Here the CDR3 DNA reads TGTGCCAGCAGTGCGGGCGGGAGAGACGAGCAGTACTTC. It specifies CASSAGGRDEQYF.

The chain carries TRBV20-1 and TRBJ2-7, with TRBD2 matching 7 bases. With 1 base clipped from V and 2 bases from J, the junction kept 5 bases outside the gene matches. This CDR3 spans 14 amino acids. The germline V gene encodes CDR1 DFQATT and CDR2 SNEGSKA (reference sequence). The CDR3: CSARVDLAAYEQYF. The CDR3 nucleotides read TGCAGTGCTAGAGTTGATCTAGCGGCCTACGAGCAGTACTTC.